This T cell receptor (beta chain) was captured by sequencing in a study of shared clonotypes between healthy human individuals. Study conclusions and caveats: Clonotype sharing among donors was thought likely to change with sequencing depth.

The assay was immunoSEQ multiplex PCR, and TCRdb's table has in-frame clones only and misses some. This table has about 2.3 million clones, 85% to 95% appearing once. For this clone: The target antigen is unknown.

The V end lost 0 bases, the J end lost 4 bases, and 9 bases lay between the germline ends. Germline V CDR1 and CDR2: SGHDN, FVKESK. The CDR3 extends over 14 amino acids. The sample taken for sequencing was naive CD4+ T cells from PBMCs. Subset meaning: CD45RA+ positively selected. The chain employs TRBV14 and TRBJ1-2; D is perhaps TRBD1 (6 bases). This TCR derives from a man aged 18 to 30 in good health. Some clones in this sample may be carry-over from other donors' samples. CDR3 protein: CASSQDGTSYGYTF. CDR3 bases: TGTGCCAGCAGCCAAGATGGGACAAGCTATGGCTACACCTTC.